This T cell receptor beta chain was recorded in a study of blood T cell repertoires in COVID-19. Study processing details: Estimated nucleated cell counts came from reference gene primer amplification. Assay: immunoSEQ multiplex PCR; the TCRdb copy retains only in-frame clones and omits some. That table gives V, J and clone size, and the DNA gave D and trimming. The table records around 230,000 clones, 88% of them present only once. The CDR3 length is 15 residues. The junction had 4 bases not matched to a gene; V was cut back by 4 bases and J by 2 bases. The germline CDR1 and CDR2 sequences are SGHRS and YFSETQ.

Material for sequencing was peripheral blood. The chain recombines TRBV5-1 with TRBJ1-1; 11 positions match TRBD1. The origin of this receptor is a middle-aged man with acute or convalescent COVID-19. The CDR3 reads CASSGWTGGNTEAFF. The CDR3 DNA follows: TGCGCCAGCAGCGGATGGACAGGGGGCAACACTGAAGCTTTCTTT.